The 10 T cell receptor beta chains below all came from one sample that was sequenced in a study of blood T cells in healthy people across ages. Then a second PCR, running roughly 7 to 11 cycles, was carried out with a sample-barcoded 5' primer and a J-beta primer mix. TCRdb called the 5' RACE reads again in MiXCR, with one record for every CDR3 protein. The data hold about 1,600,000 distinct CDR3 sequences, with roughly 40% observed a single time. The sample taken for sequencing was blood. The receptors originated from a woman aged 18-30 years in good health.

This clonotype was found a few times. J is TRBJ2-7 and V is TRBV12-3 or TRBV12-4; D not certain. This CDR3 has 12 residues. V lost 3 bases and J lost 6, with 9 bases in between. CDR3 sequence: CASSLESLEQYF. CDR3 bases: TGTGCCAGCAGTTTGGAATCCCTCGAGCAGTACTTC.

CDR3 in amino acids: CASKTDNLLNYGYTF. Written as DNA, the CDR3 is TGTGCCAGCAAGACAGATAATTTACTAAACTATGGCTACACCTTC. The chain combines TRBV2 with TRBJ1-2; possibly TRBD1 for D (5 bases). The germline V and J ends were trimmed by 7 bases and 2 bases, with 17 bases remaining between them. Per germline, CDR1 SNHLY and CDR2 FYNNEI. This CDR3 is 15 amino acids long.

This clonotype has just one count. The chain has TRBV4-1 and TRBJ2-7; 7 bases are shared with TRBD2. This CDR3 contains 13 residues. J was trimmed by 7 bases and V by 10 bases; bases with no gene match: 13. Germline-derived CDR1 and CDR2 are MGHRA and YSYEKL. The chain's CDR3 is CATGAGLGYEQYF. CDR3 sequence (DNA): TGCGCCACCGGGGCAGGACTAGGATATGAGCAGTACTTC.

J is TRBJ1-2 and V is TRBV20-1, with D perhaps TRBD1 (6 bases). The V gene's germline CDR1 is DFQATT and CDR2 SNEGSKA (reference sequence). This CDR3 comprises 16 residues. Trimming stripped 3 bases from V and 5 bases from J, with 22 bases between. The CDR3: CSAREQGTLPRYGYTF. CDR3 nucleotide sequence: TGCAGTGCTAGGGAACAGGGAACCCTTCCTAGGTATGGCTACACCTTC.

The chain joins TRBV27 to TRBJ1-6, with TRBD1 as a possible D gene (6 bases). The CDR3 runs 18 residues. Trimming removed 3 bases at V and 9 bases at J, with 24 bases between. Per germline, CDR1 MNHEY and CDR2 SMNVEV (reference sequence). The CDR3 DNA follows: TGTGCCAGCAGTTTCACCGGGGGCGGCGGATTTGGGCGTTCACCCCTCCACTTT. It translates to CASSFTGGGGFGRSPLHF.

As to this clonotype: This may come from a read error, since a much larger clone is one base off. This chain connects TRBV29-1 to TRBJ2-3; tentatively, D is TRBD1 or TRBD2 (6 bases each). Germline V CDR1 and CDR2: SQVTM, ANQGSEA. The CDR3 consists of 14 residues. The V gene lost 7 bases and the J gene lost 7 bases, with 21 bases spanning the gap. DNA of the CDR3: TGCAGCGCCGTTCCGGGGGCTTCGGCAAATACGCAGTATTTT. It encodes CSAVPGASANTQYF.

The chain recombines TRBV7-2 with TRBJ2-4; 9 bases agree with TRBD2. The CDR3 sequence is 15 residues long. Germline CDR1 SGHTA, CDR2 FQGNSA. The V and J ends lost 5 bases and 0 bases, in that order; junction bases with no gene match: 2. CDR3 protein: CASSPSGVAKNIQYF. CDR3 nucleotide sequence: TGTGCCAGCAGCCCTAGCGGGGTAGCCAAAAACATTCAGTACTTC.

J is TRBJ1-1 and V is TRBV11-2; 8 bases are shared with TRBD1. The germline V gene encodes CDR1 SGHAT and CDR2 FQNNGV. The CDR3 spans 15 residues. Trimming took 5 bases from V and 4 from J; bases not matched to a gene: 9. The chain's CDR3 is CASSTLTGVSTEAFF. The DNA for the CDR3 is TGTGCCAGCAGCACCCTGACAGGGGTCAGCACTGAAGCTTTCTTT.

This clonotype was detected a few times. This rearrangement joins TRBV20-1 to TRBJ1-6; no reliable D call. CDR3 length: 15 residues. Germline lookup yields CDR1 DFQATT and CDR2 SNEGSKA (reference sequence). Trimming pared 3 bases from V and 9 bases from J, leaving 18 bases between. The CDR3 DNA reads as TGCAGTGCTAGGGACCCGCCCATATACCGTTCACCCCTCCACTTT. Its translation is CSARDPPIYRSPLHF.

The chain uses TRBV11-3 and TRBJ2-1; the D gene is possibly TRBD2 (6 bases). Between the trimmed V and J ends, which lost 8 bases and 4 bases, there was a span of 18 bases. Germline values: CDR1 SGHNT, CDR2 YENEEA. The CDR3 has 15 amino acids. The DNA of the CDR3 is TGTGCCAGCCCTACTAGGGCTAGCGAATACAATGAGCAGTTCTTC. Amino acids: CASPTRASEYNEQFF.